The present entry profiles one TCR beta chain with its context. Assay used: immunoSEQ multiplex PCR; TCRdb lists only in-frame clones, some missing. The data show more than 85,000 clones, over 75% seen once. The data belong to a study of blood T cell repertoires in COVID-19. Study details: The United States, Italy and Spain provided the acute and convalescent COVID-19 samples. The cDNA or gDNA used as material had been derived from T cells, B-cell-depleted T cells, or PBMCs.

CDR3 length: 16 residues. The ends lost 0 bases at V and 3 bases at J; junction bases unmatched: 4. Looked up from germline, CDR1 is SGHRS and CDR2 is YFSETQ. Sequencing used peripheral blood. The chain links TRBV5-1 to TRBJ2-1; 9 bases agree with TRBD2. The sequence derives from a woman in her fifties or sixties with acute or convalescent COVID-19. CDR3 in amino acids: CASSLGPAGGYNEQFF. Here the CDR3 DNA reads TGCGCCAGCAGCTTGGGGCCAGCGGGGGGCTACAATGAGCAGTTCTTC.